This entry features one T cell receptor beta chain sequence. This sample was included in a study of blood T cell repertoires in COVID-19. Sequencing was performed with immunoSEQ multiplex PCR; in TCRdb, only in-frame clones are kept and a portion is missing. The sample contains over 120,000 clones, approximately 78% of which appear only once. The germline gives CDR1 SNHLY, CDR2 FYNNEI. This CDR3 comprises 12 residues. The V gene lost 7 bases and the J gene lost 2 bases, with 6 bases spanning the gap. The study drew participants aged about 18 to 89 years from 24 US areas. Recovered status in Cohort 3 required two negative PCRs, clearance, or symptom resolution.

The origin of this receptor is a woman aged 45 to 65 who had recovered from COVID-19. J is TRBJ1-5 and V is TRBV2, with D uncertain. The sample was PBMCs or T cells enriched from blood (not recorded which). The CDR3 DNA sequence: TGTGCCAGCAAATCCGGCAATCAGCCCCAGCATTTT. Translating gives CASKSGNQPQHF.